Below, 13 T cell receptor beta chains from the same sample are listed, as sequenced in a study of shared clonotypes between healthy human individuals. Using immunoSEQ multiplex PCR, the repertoire was profiled, and TCRdb retains in-frame clones only, with some absent. The sample includes roughly 1,100,000 clones, around four fifths of them seen just once. The sequenced material came from memory CD4+ T cells sorted from blood. The sample's subset: CD45RA-negative fraction. These TCRs come from a man between 18 and 35 years old in good health.

Note on this clone: Given a much more abundant clone one base away, this may be a read error. The V call is TRBV11-2, the J call TRBJ2-7, with D unclear. The CDR3 extends over 11 amino acids. Trimming stripped 5 bases from V and 2 bases from J, with 4 bases between. Germline V gene data show CDR1 as SGHAT and CDR2 as FQNNGV. The CDR3 sequence: CASSVAYEQYF. In DNA, the CDR3 is TGTGCCAGCAGCGTAGCCTACGAGCAGTACTTC.

The V and J genes are TRBV10-1 and TRBJ2-2; D gene ambiguous. Trimming pared 6 bases from V and 1 base from J, leaving 6 bases between. There are 13 residues in the CDR3. Germline lookup yields CDR1 WNHNN and CDR2 SYGVQD (reference sequence). The CDR3 nucleotides read TGCGCCAGCAGGGACCTGAACACCGGGGAGCTGTTTTTT. Translating it yields CASRDLNTGELFF.

This clone was observed a handful of times. This sequence joins TRBV7-9 and TRBJ2-5; maybe TRBD1 (6 bases). The end of the DNA fits TRBJ2-7 better, so the J call may be wrong. This CDR3 is built from 14 residues. CDR1 is SEHNR, CDR2 FQNEAQ, per germline (reference sequence). CDR3 sequence reads: CASSLGQGRYEQYF. The CDR3 DNA is TGTGCCAGCAGCTTAGGGCAGGGGAGATACGAGCAGTACTTC.

This clone was observed a single time. The chain recombines TRBV25-1 with TRBJ2-3, with TRBD2 matching over 11 bases. Germline values: CDR1 MGHDK, CDR2 SYGVNS. The CDR3 is 17 residues long. The junction had 12 bases not matched to a gene; V was cut back by 4 bases and J by 6 bases. The CDR3 sequence is CASSGSSGGTIRDTQYF. In nucleotides, the CDR3 is TGTGCCAGCAGTGGATCTAGCGGGGGGACCATCAGGGATACGCAGTATTTT.

The chain links TRBV2 to TRBJ2-3; D call uncertain. This CDR3 is built from 12 residues. Germline V gives CDR1 SNHLY, CDR2 FYNNEI. Trimming removed 8 bases at V and 3 bases at J, with 9 bases between. The CDR3 region has the DNA TGTGCCAGCGGGAAAGGAACAGATACGCAGTATTTT. It specifies CASGKGTDTQYF.

The chain links TRBV28 to TRBJ2-7; perhaps D is TRBD1 or TRBD2 (7 bases each). CDR1 is MDHEN, CDR2 SYDVKM, per germline. This CDR3 has 16 amino acids. V lost 4 bases and J 2 bases, leaving 18 bases between the germline ends. CDR3 loop: CASSSGGGGVPYEQYF. CDR3 in DNA: TGTGCCAGCAGTTCAGGGGGAGGGGGCGTCCCCTACGAGCAGTACTTC.

Regarding this clone: The same CDR3 can be traced to other DNA sequences in this sample. The V call is TRBV9, the J call TRBJ2-2; D uncertain. With 3 bases removed from V and 1 base from J, the gap between germline ends came to 4 bases. The V gene's germline CDR1 is SGDLS and CDR2 YYNGEE. The CDR3 has 13 amino acids. CDR3 residues: CASSARNTGELFF. DNA of the CDR3: TGTGCCAGCAGCGCGCGGAACACCGGGGAGCTGTTTTTT. The variable domain in full, with the rest retrieved from reference TRBV9 and TRBJ2-2, is DSGVTQTPKHLITATGQRVTLRCSPRSGDLSVYWYQQSLDQGLQFLIQYYNGEERAKGNILERFSAQQFPDLHSELNLSSLELGDSALYFCASSARNTGELFFGEGSRLTVL.

This clone occurred once. The gene calls are TRBV5-1 and TRBJ2-1, with a weak D call TRBD2 (6 bases). The V end lost 3 bases, the J end lost 1 base, and 11 bases lay between the germline ends. Germline loops: CDR1 SGHRS, CDR2 YFSETQ. This CDR3 region has 15 residues. CDR3 residues: CASSSNSGSYNEQFF. As DNA, the CDR3 is TGCGCCAGCAGCTCAAACAGCGGGTCCTACAATGAGCAGTTCTTC.

J is TRBJ2-2 and V is TRBV28, with 9 bases identical to TRBD1. CDR1 MDHEN and CDR2 SYDVKM come from the germline V gene. V shed 6 bases, J shed 6 bases, and the junction held 8 bases outside the gene matches. The CDR3 runs to 15 residues. This CDR3 reads CASRPGTGLAGELFF. The DNA of the CDR3 is TGTGCCAGCAGGCCGGGGACAGGGCTGGCCGGGGAGCTGTTTTTT.

The chain is built from TRBV28 and TRBJ1-6; 8 bases match TRBD1. The germline CDR1 and CDR2 sequences are MDHEN and SYDVKM. The CDR3 extends over 14 amino acids. V shed 8 bases, J shed 5 bases, and the junction held 5 bases outside the gene matches. The CDR3 bases are TGTGCCAGCTTACGGACAGGGAATAATTCACCCCTCCACTTT. Protein product: CASLRTGNNSPLHF.

The chain is built from TRBV7-2 and TRBJ1-6, with D perhaps TRBD1 (5 bases). The CDR3 contains 14 residues. The V gene's germline CDR1 is SGHTA and CDR2 FQGNSA. V lost 4 bases to trimming and J lost 4 bases, with 8 bases between them. The CDR3 sequence: CASSSGGYNSPLHF. The CDR3 DNA sequence: TGTGCCAGCAGCTCCGGGGGTTATAATTCACCCCTCCACTTT.

This clone has more than one count but fewer than ten. V usage is TRBV10-3 and J usage is TRBJ1-2; D might be TRBD1 (5 bases). Germline assignment: CDR1 ENHRY and CDR2 SYGVKD. V lost 5 bases to trimming and J lost 6 bases, with 10 bases between them. The CDR3 loop spans 12 amino acids. The CDR3 DNA sequence: TGTGCCATCAGTTCGGGGGATCATGGCTACACCTTC. Its protein product is CAISSGDHGYTF.

This sequence joins TRBV14 and TRBJ1-3, with D unclear. Germline V CDR1 and CDR2: SGHDN, FVKESK. V dropped 2 bases and J dropped 4 bases, with 6 bases sitting between them. This CDR3 has 13 amino acids. This CDR3 reads CASSQHSGNTIYF. The CDR3 DNA reads as TGTGCCAGCAGCCAACATTCCGGAAACACCATATATTTT.